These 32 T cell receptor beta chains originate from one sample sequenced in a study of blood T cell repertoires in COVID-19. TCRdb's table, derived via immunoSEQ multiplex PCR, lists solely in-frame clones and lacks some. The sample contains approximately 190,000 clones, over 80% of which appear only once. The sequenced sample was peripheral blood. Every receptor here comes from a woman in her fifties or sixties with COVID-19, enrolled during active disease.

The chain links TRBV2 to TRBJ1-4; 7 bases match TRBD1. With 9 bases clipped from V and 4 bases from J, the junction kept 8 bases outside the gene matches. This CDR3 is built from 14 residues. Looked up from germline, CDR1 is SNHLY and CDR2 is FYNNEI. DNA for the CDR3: TGTGCCAGTAGAACCGGGACAGATAATGAAAAACTGTTTTTT. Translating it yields CASRTGTDNEKLFF.

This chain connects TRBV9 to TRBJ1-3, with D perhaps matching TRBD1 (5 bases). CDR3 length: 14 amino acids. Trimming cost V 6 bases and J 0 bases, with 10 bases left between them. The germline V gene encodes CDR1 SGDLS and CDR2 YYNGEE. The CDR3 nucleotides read TGTGCCAGCAACAGGCCGAGCTCTGGAAACACCATATATTTT. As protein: CASNRPSSGNTIYF.

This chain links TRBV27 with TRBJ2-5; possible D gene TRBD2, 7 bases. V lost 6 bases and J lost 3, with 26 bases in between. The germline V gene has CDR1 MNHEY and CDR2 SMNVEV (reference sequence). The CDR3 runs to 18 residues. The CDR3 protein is CASRRRTGWEGVEETQYF. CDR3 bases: TGTGCCAGCAGGAGGCGTACAGGGTGGGAGGGCGTCGAAGAGACCCAGTACTTC.

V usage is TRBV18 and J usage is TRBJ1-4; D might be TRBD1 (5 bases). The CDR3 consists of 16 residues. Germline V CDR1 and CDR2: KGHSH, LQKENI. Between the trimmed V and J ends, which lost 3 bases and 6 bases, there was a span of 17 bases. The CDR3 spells CASSPSMRRGDEKLFF. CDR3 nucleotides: TGTGCCAGCTCACCCTCGATGAGAAGGGGCGATGAAAAACTGTTTTTT.

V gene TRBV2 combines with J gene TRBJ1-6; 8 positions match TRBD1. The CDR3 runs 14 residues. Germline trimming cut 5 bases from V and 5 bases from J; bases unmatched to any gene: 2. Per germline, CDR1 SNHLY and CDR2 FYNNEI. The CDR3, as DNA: TGTGCCAGCAGTCTGACAGGGGATAATTCACCCCTCCACTTT. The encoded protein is CASSLTGDNSPLHF.

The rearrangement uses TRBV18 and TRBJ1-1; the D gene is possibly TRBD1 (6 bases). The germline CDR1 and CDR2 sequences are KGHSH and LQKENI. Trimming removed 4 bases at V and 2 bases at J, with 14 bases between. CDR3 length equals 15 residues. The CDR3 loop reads CASSRGEGVNTEAFF. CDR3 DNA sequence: TGTGCCAGCTCACGGGGAGAGGGGGTAAACACTGAAGCTTTCTTT.

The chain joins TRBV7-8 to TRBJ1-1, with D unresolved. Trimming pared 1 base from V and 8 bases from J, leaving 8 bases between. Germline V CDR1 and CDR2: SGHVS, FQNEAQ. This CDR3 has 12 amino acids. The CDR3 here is CASSLGEGEAFF. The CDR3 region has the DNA TGTGCCAGCAGCTTAGGGGAGGGAGAAGCTTTCTTT.

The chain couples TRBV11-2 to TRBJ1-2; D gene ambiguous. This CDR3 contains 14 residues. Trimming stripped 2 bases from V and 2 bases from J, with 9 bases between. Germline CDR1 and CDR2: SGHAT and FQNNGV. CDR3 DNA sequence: TGTGCCAGCAGCTTATCCCCGGAGAACTATGGCTACACCTTC. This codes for CASSLSPENYGYTF.

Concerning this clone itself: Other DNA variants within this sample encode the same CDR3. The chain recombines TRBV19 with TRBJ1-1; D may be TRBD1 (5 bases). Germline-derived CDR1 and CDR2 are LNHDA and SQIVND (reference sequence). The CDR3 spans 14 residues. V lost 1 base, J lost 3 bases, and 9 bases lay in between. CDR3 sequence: CASSIGGGYTEAFF. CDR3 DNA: TGTGCCAGTAGTATAGGTGGGGGGTACACTGAAGCTTTCTTT. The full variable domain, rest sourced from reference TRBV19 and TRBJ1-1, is DGGITQSPKYLFRKEGQNVTLSCEQNLNHDAMYWYRQDPGQGLRLIYYSQIVNDFQKGDIAEGYSVSREKKESFPLTVTSAQKNPTAFYLCASSIGGGYTEAFFGQGTRLTVV.

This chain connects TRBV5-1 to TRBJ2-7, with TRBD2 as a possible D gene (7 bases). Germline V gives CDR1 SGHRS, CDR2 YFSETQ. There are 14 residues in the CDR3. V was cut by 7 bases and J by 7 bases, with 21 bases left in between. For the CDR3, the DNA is TGCGCCAGCTGTGAGGGGGGGTGGGCTGGGGAGCAGTACTTC. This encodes CASCEGGWAGEQYF.

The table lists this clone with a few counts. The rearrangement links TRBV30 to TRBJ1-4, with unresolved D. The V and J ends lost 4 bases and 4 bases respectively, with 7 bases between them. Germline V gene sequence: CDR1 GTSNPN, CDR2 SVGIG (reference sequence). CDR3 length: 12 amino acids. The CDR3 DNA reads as TGTGCCTGGAAACCAGGTAATGAAAAACTGTTTTTT. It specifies CAWKPGNEKLFF.

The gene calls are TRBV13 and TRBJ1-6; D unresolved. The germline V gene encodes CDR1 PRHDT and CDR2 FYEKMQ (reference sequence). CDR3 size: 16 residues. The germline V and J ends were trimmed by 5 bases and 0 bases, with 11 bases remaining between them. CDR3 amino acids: CASSLGLSSYNSPLHF. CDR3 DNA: TGTGCCAGCAGCCTCGGACTGAGCTCCTATAATTCACCCCTCCACTTT. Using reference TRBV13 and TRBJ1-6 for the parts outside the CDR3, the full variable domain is AAGVIQSPRHLIKEKRETATLKCYPIPRHDTVYWYQQGPGQDPQFLISFYEKMQSDKGSIPDRFSAQQFSDYHSELNMSSLELGDSALYFCASSLGLSSYNSPLHFGNGTRLTVT.

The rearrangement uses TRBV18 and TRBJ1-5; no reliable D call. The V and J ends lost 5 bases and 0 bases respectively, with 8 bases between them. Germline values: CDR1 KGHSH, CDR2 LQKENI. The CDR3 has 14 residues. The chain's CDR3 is CASSGDGSNQPQHF. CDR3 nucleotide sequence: TGTGCCAGCTCAGGAGACGGTAGCAATCAGCCCCAGCATTTT.

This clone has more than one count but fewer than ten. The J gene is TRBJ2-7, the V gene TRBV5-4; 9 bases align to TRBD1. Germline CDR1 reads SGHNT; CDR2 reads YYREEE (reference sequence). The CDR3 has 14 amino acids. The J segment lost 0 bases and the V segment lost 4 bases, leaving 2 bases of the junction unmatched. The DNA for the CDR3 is TGTGCCAGCAGCAAGACAGGGGGCTCCTACGAGCAGTACTTC. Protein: CASSKTGGSYEQYF.

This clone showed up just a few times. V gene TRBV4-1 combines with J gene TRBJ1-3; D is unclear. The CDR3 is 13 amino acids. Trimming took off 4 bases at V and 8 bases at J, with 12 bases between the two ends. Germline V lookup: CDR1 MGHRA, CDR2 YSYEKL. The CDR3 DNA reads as TGCGCCAGCAGCCCTCAAGTGAGAGACACCATATATTTT. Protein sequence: CASSPQVRDTIYF.

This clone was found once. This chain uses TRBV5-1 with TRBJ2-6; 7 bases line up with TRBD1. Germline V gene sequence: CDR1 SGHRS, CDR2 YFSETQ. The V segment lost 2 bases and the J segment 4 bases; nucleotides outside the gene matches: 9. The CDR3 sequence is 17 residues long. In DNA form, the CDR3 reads TGCGCCAGCAGCTTCGGACAGGTCCCCCTGGGGGCCAACGTCCTGACTTTC. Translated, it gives CASSFGQVPLGANVLTF. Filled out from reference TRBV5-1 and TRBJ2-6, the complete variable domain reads KAGVTQTPRYLIKTRGQQVTLSCSPISGHRSVSWYQQTPGQGLQFLFEYFSETQRNKGNFPGRFSGRQFSNSRSEMNVSTLELGDSALYLCASSFGQVPLGANVLTFGAGSRLTVL.

The CDR3 DNA sequence: TGTGCCAGCAGCTTAGCGAAGGGACTAGCGGGAGGCCGGACCGGGGAGCTGTTTTTT. Translation: CASSLAKGLAGGRTGELFF. This chain links TRBV7-9 with TRBJ2-2, with 15 positions matching TRBD2. This CDR3 contains 19 residues. The junction had 7 bases not matched to a gene; V was cut back by 0 bases and J by 5 bases. Germline lookup yields CDR1 SEHNR and CDR2 FQNEAQ (reference sequence). Full variable domain (rest looked up from reference TRBV7-9 and TRBJ2-2): DTGVSQNPRHKITKRGQNVTFRCDPISEHNRLYWYRQTLGQGPEFLTYFQNEAQLEKSRLLSDRFSAERPKGSFSTLEIQRTEQGDSAMYLCASSLAKGLAGGRTGELFFGEGSRLTVL.

This CDR3 reads CATSDPGQGTHYGYTF. The CDR3 nucleotides read TGTGCCACCAGTGACCCGGGACAGGGGACACACTATGGCTACACCTTC. The chain couples TRBV24-1 to TRBJ1-2; 10 bases agree with TRBD1. V shed 4 bases, J shed 3 bases, and the junction held 7 bases outside the gene matches. The CDR3 is made up of 16 amino acids. Per the germline V gene, CDR1 is KGHDR and CDR2 is SFDVKD.

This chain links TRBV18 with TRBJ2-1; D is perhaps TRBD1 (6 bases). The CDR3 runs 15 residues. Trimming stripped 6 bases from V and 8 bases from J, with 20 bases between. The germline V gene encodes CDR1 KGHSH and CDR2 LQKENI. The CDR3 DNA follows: TGTGCCAGCTCGCGAGGGGGTTCCCAATTTTATGAGCAGTTCTTC. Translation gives CASSRGGSQFYEQFF.

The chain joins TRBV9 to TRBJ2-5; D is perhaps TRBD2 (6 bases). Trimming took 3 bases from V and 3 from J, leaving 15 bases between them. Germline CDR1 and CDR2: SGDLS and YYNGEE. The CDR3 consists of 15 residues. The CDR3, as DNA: TGTGCCAGCAGCGCCCCGACTAGTCCAGAAGAGACCCAGTACTTC. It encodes CASSAPTSPEETQYF.

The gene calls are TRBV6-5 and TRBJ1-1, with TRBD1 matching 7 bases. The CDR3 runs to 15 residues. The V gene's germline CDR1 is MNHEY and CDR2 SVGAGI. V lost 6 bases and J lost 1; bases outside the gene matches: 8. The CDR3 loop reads CASSYQRTGNTEAFF. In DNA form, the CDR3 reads TGTGCCAGCAGCTACCAACGGACAGGGAACACTGAAGCTTTCTTT.

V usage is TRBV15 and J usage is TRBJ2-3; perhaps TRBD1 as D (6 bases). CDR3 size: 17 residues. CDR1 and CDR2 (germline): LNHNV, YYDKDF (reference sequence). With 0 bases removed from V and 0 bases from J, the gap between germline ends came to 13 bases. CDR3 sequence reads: CATSRDMGAQSTDTQYF. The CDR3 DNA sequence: TGTGCCACCAGCAGAGATATGGGGGCGCAAAGCACAGATACGCAGTATTTT.

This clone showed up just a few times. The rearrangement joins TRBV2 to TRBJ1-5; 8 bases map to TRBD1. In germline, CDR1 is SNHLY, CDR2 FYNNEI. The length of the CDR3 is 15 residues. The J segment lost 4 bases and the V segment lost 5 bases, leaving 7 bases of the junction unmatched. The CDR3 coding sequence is TGTGCCAGCAGTCGGATGACAGGGGCAAATCAGCCCCAGCATTTT. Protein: CASSRMTGANQPQHF.

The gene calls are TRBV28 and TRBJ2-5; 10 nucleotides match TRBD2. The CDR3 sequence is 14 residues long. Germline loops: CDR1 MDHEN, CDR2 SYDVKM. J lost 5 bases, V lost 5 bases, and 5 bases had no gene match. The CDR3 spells CASSPSGRRETQYF. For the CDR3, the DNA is TGTGCCAGCAGTCCTAGCGGGAGAAGGGAGACCCAGTACTTC.

The CDR3 bases are TGCGCCAGCAGCCTCCTACAGGGGCCGGCCGGGGAGCTGTTTTTT. Translated, it gives CASSLLQGPAGELFF. This chain uses TRBV5-1 with TRBJ2-2, with 7 bases aligning to TRBD1. CDR1 is SGHRS, CDR2 YFSETQ, per germline. The V segment lost 4 bases and the J segment 6 bases; nucleotides outside the gene matches: 9. This CDR3 comprises 15 residues.

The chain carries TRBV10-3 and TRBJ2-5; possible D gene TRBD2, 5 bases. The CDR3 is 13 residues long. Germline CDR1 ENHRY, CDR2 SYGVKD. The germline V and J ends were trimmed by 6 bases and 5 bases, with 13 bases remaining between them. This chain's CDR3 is CAIRDVSGETQYF. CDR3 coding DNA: TGTGCCATCAGGGACGTTTCGGGGGAGACCCAGTACTTC.

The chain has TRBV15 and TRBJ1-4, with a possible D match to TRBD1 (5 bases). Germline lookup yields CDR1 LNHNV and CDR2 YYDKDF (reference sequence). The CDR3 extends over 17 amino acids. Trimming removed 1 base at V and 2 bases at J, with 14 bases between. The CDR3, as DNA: TGTGCCACCAGCAGAGTCGGGGGGAGAGGTACTAATGAAAAACTGTTTTTT. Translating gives CATSRVGGRGTNEKLFF.

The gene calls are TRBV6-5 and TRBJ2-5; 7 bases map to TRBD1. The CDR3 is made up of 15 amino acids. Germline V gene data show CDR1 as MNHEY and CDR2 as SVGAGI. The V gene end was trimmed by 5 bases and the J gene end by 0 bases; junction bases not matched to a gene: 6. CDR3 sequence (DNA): TGTGCCAGCAGTACACGGGACAGTTACCAAGAGACCCAGTACTTC. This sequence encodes CASSTRDSYQETQYF.

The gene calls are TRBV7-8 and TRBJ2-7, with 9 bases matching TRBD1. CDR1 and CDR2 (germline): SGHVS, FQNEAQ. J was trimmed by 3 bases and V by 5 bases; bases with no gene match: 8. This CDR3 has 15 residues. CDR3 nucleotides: TGTGCCAGCAGCACCAGGGACAGGGCCCGCTACGAGCAGTACTTC. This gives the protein CASSTRDRARYEQYF.

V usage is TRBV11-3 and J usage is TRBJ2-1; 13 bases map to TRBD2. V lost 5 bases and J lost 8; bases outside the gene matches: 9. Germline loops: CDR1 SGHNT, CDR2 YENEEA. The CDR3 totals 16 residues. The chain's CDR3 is CASSAGLAGVRYEQFF. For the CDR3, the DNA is TGTGCCAGCAGCGCCGGACTAGCGGGAGTCCGCTATGAGCAGTTCTTC.

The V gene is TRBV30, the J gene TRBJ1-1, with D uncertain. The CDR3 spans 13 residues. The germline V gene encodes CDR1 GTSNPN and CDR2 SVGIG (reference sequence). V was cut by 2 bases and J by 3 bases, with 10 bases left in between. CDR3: CAWSLWRDTEAFF. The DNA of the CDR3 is TGTGCCTGGAGTCTGTGGAGGGACACTGAAGCTTTCTTT.

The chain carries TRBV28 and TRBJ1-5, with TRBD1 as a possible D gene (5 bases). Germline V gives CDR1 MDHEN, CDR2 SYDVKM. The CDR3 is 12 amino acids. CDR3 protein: CAGGDSNQPQHF. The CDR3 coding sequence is TGTGCTGGGGGGGATAGCAATCAGCCCCAGCATTTT.